The TCR beta chain under discussion was sequenced for a study of T-cell reconstitution after alpha-beta-depleted transplantation in children (dated by TCRdb to 2016 to 2017). With regard to the full study: The study quantitatively tracked T-cell immune reconstitution after TCRalphabeta/CD19-depleted allogeneic hematopoietic cell transplantation in children using TCR repertoire profiling. What the research found in general, with its limitations: Apparently early alphabetaT-cell count recovery about two months after transplant reportedly relied on only several hundred rapidly expanded clones derived from non-depleted graft cells. The high TCRbeta diversity at day 60 in some patients was ascribed to recipient T cells and intrathymic progenitors that had survived conditioning. Over subsequent months, a decline in hyperexpanded clone frequencies was noted, and after one year, T-cell counts and TCRbeta diversity were mostly ascribed to newly produced T cells.

Per the germline V gene, MNHEY is the CDR1 and SVGEGT is the CDR2. At the junction V is shortened by 0 bases and J by 5 bases, with 11 bases in between. The CDR3 contains 14 residues, cysteine and phenylalanine counted. Only the CDR3 region is kept as DNA, spanning 42 bases read in frame from base 1. Note on this clonotype: Its binding antigen is unknown. It has no much larger one-base neighbor in the sample; base qualities were not kept.

Library preparation used PCR. Sequencing relied on an Illumina HiSeq 2500. Molecular barcoding was employed in the preparation of TCR libraries, with unique molecular identifiers being used to normalize TCRbeta repertoire quantification. TCRdb reanalyzed the raw reads on its own, using fastp at Q25 for trimming and MiXCR for clone calling, and kept in-frame beta chains. Every entry covers one CDR3 protein and lists the most common genes and DNA from its rows. In this sample the table shows a few hundred thousand distinct CDR3 sequences, about a quarter of which occur a single time. The top ten clones comprise 30% to 40% of the sample. The meaning of the sample's treatment or condition label: allogeneic hematopoietic cell transplantation with graft depleted of TCRalphabeta T cells and CD19 B cells. TCRalphabeta/CD19-depleted allogeneic hematopoietic cell grafts were given to the transplant recipients, all of whom were children.

The sequence was collected from a boy in the first two years of life with Wiskott-Aldrich syndrome, due to receive a stem cell transplant. Here the chain combines TRBV6-2 or TRBV6-3 and TRBJ2-7; the D match is possibly TRBD1 or TRBD2, with 5 bases aligned in each. The material sequenced was PBMCs, taken before TCRalphabeta/CD19-depleted stem cell transplant. This receptor carries the CDR3 CASSYSMRGDEQYF. The DNA sequence is as follows: TGTGCCAGCAGTTACTCGATGAGGGGTGACGAGCAGTACTTC.